These 14 T cell receptor beta chains were sequenced from one sample in a study of blood T cell repertoires in COVID-19. TCRdb's table, derived via immunoSEQ multiplex PCR, lists solely in-frame clones and lacks some. The sample has 130,000 to 150,000 clones, about four fifths seen once. Material for sequencing was peripheral blood. These TCRs come from a man between 65 and 85 years old who had recovered from COVID-19.

A single count supports this clone. The chain joins TRBV7-8 to TRBJ2-7; a possible D gene is TRBD1 (5 bases). Trimming removed 5 bases from V and 6 bases from J, with 11 bases in between. The CDR3 is 12 amino acids. Looked up from germline, CDR1 is SGHVS and CDR2 is FQNEAQ. The CDR3 is CASSLQGGEQYF. The CDR3 DNA is TGTGCCAGCAGCCTGCAGGGTGGCGAGCAGTACTTC.

The chain links TRBV19 to TRBJ1-1; D not certain. The CDR3 loop spans 14 amino acids. Deletions cut 4 bases from V and 7 bases from J, with 16 bases between. CDR1 and CDR2 (germline): LNHDA, SQIVND (reference sequence). The CDR3, as DNA: TGTGCCAGTAGTAGCCTCTGGAGTCGGCATGAAGCTTTCTTT. It translates to CASSSLWSRHEAFF. The whole variable domain, remainder taken from reference TRBV19 and TRBJ1-1, is DGGITQSPKYLFRKEGQNVTLSCEQNLNHDAMYWYRQDPGQGLRLIYYSQIVNDFQKGDIAEGYSVSREKKESFPLTVTSAQKNPTAFYLCASSSLWSRHEAFFGQGTRLTVV.

V is TRBV19 and J is TRBJ1-6; 9 nucleotides agree with TRBD1. The germline V gene has CDR1 LNHDA and CDR2 SQIVND (reference sequence). Trimming cost V 5 bases and J 6 bases; bases outside gene matches: 5. The CDR3 totals 15 residues. The CDR3 nucleotides read TGTGCCAGTAGTGCCGACAGGGGGAGTAATTCACCCCTCCACTTT. Residues: CASSADRGSNSPLHF.

Concerning this clone: Other DNA sequences in this sample translate to the same CDR3. This sequence joins TRBV2 and TRBJ2-7; 9 bases fit TRBD1. V lost 8 bases to trimming and J lost 3 bases; unmatched junction nucleotides: 8. Germline-derived CDR1 and CDR2 are SNHLY and FYNNEI. The CDR3 totals 14 residues. CDR3 residues: CASSPGTGFYEQYF. In DNA, the CDR3 is TGTGCCAGCTCCCCCGGGACAGGGTTCTACGAGCAGTACTTC.

The chain links TRBV7-2 to TRBJ2-5, with D perhaps TRBD2 (5 bases). V was clipped by 1 base and J by 5 bases, with 14 bases between them. CDR1 is SGHTA and CDR2 is FQGNSA in the germline V gene. The CDR3 is 15 residues long. The CDR3 sequence: CASSLEIGRGETQYF. The CDR3 DNA sequence: TGTGCCAGCAGCTTAGAGATAGGTCGCGGGGAGACCCAGTACTTC.

The rearrangement links TRBV29-1 to TRBJ2-1; 8 nucleotides match TRBD2. After removal of 4 bases from V and 0 bases from J, the junction contained 5 bases not matched to a gene. Germline CDR1 is SQVTM and CDR2 is ANQGSEA. The CDR3 has 15 amino acids. The CDR3: CSVVERESSYNEQFF. The CDR3 DNA reads TGCAGCGTTGTGGAGCGGGAGAGCTCCTACAATGAGCAGTTCTTC.

This chain connects TRBV29-1 to TRBJ1-1; D may be TRBD1 (5 bases). The V gene's germline CDR1 is SQVTM and CDR2 ANQGSEA. Trimming cost V 7 bases and J 4 bases, with 13 bases left between them. CDR3 length equals 12 residues. The CDR3 here is CSDQGMRTEAFF. CDR3 coding DNA: TGCAGCGATCAGGGTATGCGCACTGAAGCTTTCTTT.

This chain connects TRBV9 to TRBJ2-5, with TRBD2 matching over 7 bases. V dropped 6 bases and J dropped 5; count of bases not matched to a gene: 13. In germline, CDR1 is SGDLS, CDR2 YYNGEE. The CDR3 contains 15 residues. CDR3 in amino acids: CASNPGGSGRETQYF. For the CDR3, the DNA is TGTGCCAGCAACCCGGGCGGGAGTGGTCGGGAGACCCAGTACTTC.

The chain employs TRBV6-5 and TRBJ1-4, with 8 bases that match TRBD1. After removal of 6 bases from V and 3 bases from J, the junction contained 3 bases not matched to a gene. There are 14 residues in the CDR3. Germline loops: CDR1 MNHEY, CDR2 SVGAGI. The CDR3 DNA reads as TGTGCCAGCAGCTACAGGGGGTCTAATGAAAAACTGTTTTTT. Translating it yields CASSYRGSNEKLFF.

This clone has just a few counts. The gene calls are TRBV18 and TRBJ2-1, with D hard to call. This CDR3 has 13 residues. The V gene's germline CDR1 is KGHSH and CDR2 LQKENI. The V and J ends lost 5 bases and 5 bases respectively, with 10 bases between them. This chain's CDR3 is CASSINRDNEQFF. The CDR3 DNA reads as TGTGCCAGCTCAATTAACCGGGACAATGAGCAGTTCTTC.

V and J are TRBV11-2 and TRBJ1-2, with D hard to call. V was clipped by 3 bases and J by 2 bases, with 7 bases between them. The germline V gene encodes CDR1 SGHAT and CDR2 FQNNGV. The CDR3 runs 13 residues. CDR3 in amino acids: CASSFGENYGYTF. CDR3 sequence (DNA): TGTGCCAGCAGCTTCGGGGAGAACTATGGCTACACCTTC.

V and J are TRBV30 and TRBJ2-7, with 9 positions matching TRBD1. Per the germline V gene, CDR1 is GTSNPN and CDR2 is SVGIG (reference sequence). V was pared by 5 bases and J by 3 bases, with 8 bases of the junction left unmatched. The length of the CDR3 is 14 residues. The CDR3 DNA reads as TGTGCCTGGGCCCCCGGGACAGGGTTCTACGAGCAGTACTTC. It translates to CAWAPGTGFYEQYF.

This clone turned up a few times. The chain links TRBV6-1 to TRBJ1-5; 8 nucleotides match TRBD1. The CDR3 covers 16 residues. The germline V gene has CDR1 MNHNS and CDR2 SASEGT. V was clipped by 2 bases and J by 7 bases; unmatched bases: 10. CDR3: CASSERGQGAFQPQHF. The CDR3 DNA reads TGTGCCAGCAGTGAAAGGGGGCAGGGGGCTTTCCAGCCCCAGCATTTT.

The chain has TRBV5-1 and TRBJ1-1; D unresolved. This CDR3 contains 17 residues. Trimming pared 3 bases from V and 2 bases from J, leaving 20 bases between. The germline gives CDR1 SGHRS, CDR2 YFSETQ. The CDR3 region has the DNA TGCGCCAGCAGCTCCATCGAAACGATCACAGCTAACACTGAAGCTTTCTTT. This translates into CASSSIETITANTEAFF. The full variable domain, rest sourced from reference TRBV5-1 and TRBJ1-1, is KAGVTQTPRYLIKTRGQQVTLSCSPISGHRSVSWYQQTPGQGLQFLFEYFSETQRNKGNFPGRFSGRQFSNSRSEMNVSTLELGDSALYLCASSSIETITANTEAFFGQGTRLTVV.